These T cell receptor beta chains were read from a single sample in a study of neurological immune-mediated disorders. Each CDR3 protein gets one entry after TCRdb re-called the 5' RACE reads with MiXCR. The table lists 100,000 to 150,000 distinct CDR3 sequences, roughly 3.2% of them singletons. Source material: PBMCs. The receptor source for this set is a woman in her twenties or thirties with multiple sclerosis. Each CDR3 is given with its conserved first and last residue. Fields, in order: J gene, clone size, V gene, D gene, CDR3 DNA, CDR3 protein. D genes are given only for firm matches. Clone sizes are given selectively: once, few, many, or a class where the clone is expanded.

j_call: TRBJ1-2; clone_size: many; v_call: TRBV12-3/TRBV12-4; d_call: NA; cdr3_nt: TGTGCCAGCAGTTTAGCGCAGGGAGGAATAGCTAACTATGGCTACACCTTC; cdr3_aa: CASSLAQGGIANYGYTF
j_call: TRBJ2-2; clone_size: many; v_call: TRBV7-7; d_call: NA; cdr3_nt: TGTGCCAGCAGCCTGGGACAGAACACCGGGGAGCTGTTTTTT; cdr3_aa: CASSLGQNTGELFF
j_call: TRBJ2-7; clone_size: many; v_call: TRBV6-2/TRBV6-3; d_call: TRBD1; cdr3_nt: TGTGCCTCGAGCCGGGACAGGGGGACCTACGAGCAGTACTTC; cdr3_aa: CASSRDRGTYEQYF
j_call: TRBJ2-2; clone_size: many; v_call: TRBV6-2/TRBV6-3; d_call: NA; cdr3_nt: TGTGCCAGCAGTTGGGTGGCGCGGGACACCGGGGAGCTGTTTTTT; cdr3_aa: CASSWVARDTGELFF
j_call: TRBJ1-5; clone_size: many; v_call: TRBV5-5; d_call: TRBD1; cdr3_nt: TGTGCCAGCAGCTCTGGGGGAGGGGACAGATATCAGCCCCAGCATTTT; cdr3_aa: CASSSGGGDRYQPQHF
j_call: TRBJ2-1; clone_size: many; v_call: TRBV5-4; d_call: NA; cdr3_nt: TGTGCCAGCAGCCCGGAAGCGGGACAGCAATACAATGAGCAGTTCTTC; cdr3_aa: CASSPEAGQQYNEQFF
j_call: TRBJ2-1; clone_size: many; v_call: TRBV11-3; d_call: NA; cdr3_nt: TGTGCCAGCAGCTTAGATTTAAGTCTTGGCCCACCGGGGAATGAGCAGTTCTTC; cdr3_aa: CASSLDLSLGPPGNEQFF
j_call: TRBJ1-4; clone_size: many; v_call: TRBV7-6; d_call: NA; cdr3_nt: TGTGCCAGCAGCTTAGAACAGGACCATGAAAAACTGTTTTTT; cdr3_aa: CASSLEQDHEKLFF
j_call: TRBJ1-6; clone_size: many; v_call: TRBV18; d_call: TRBD1; cdr3_nt: TGTGCCAGCTCCCCCACGGGACAGAATAATTCACCCCTCCACTTT; cdr3_aa: CASSPTGQNNSPLHF
j_call: TRBJ1-4; clone_size: many; v_call: TRBV5-5; d_call: NA; cdr3_nt: TGTGCCAGCAGCCCTCACAGCGTCTCGAATGAAAAACTGTTTTTT; cdr3_aa: CASSPHSVSNEKLFF
j_call: TRBJ2-5; clone_size: many; v_call: TRBV7-9; d_call: NA; cdr3_nt: TGTGCCAGCAGCTTAACCGAACCACGAATGGGGACCCAGTACTTC; cdr3_aa: CASSLTEPRMGTQYF
j_call: TRBJ2-2; clone_size: NA; v_call: TRBV20-1; d_call: TRBD1; cdr3_nt: TGCAGTGCTTTGGGGGACAGGGGGGAGCTGTTTTTT; cdr3_aa: CSALGDRGELFF
j_call: TRBJ1-5; clone_size: many; v_call: TRBV29-1; d_call: TRBD1; cdr3_nt: TGCAGCGCCGGAACAGGGGTAGACCAGCCCCAGCATTTT; cdr3_aa: CSAGTGVDQPQHF
j_call: TRBJ2-1; clone_size: many; v_call: TRBV4-2; d_call: NA; cdr3_nt: TGTGCCAGCAGCCAAGGAAGTGGTGCGGATCGGGAGCAGTTCTTC; cdr3_aa: CASSQGSGADREQFF
j_call: TRBJ2-1; clone_size: many; v_call: TRBV6-5; d_call: TRBD1; cdr3_nt: TGTGCCAGCAGGCCCGGGACAGGGGCCCACAATGAGCAGTTCTTC; cdr3_aa: CASRPGTGAHNEQFF
j_call: TRBJ1-4; clone_size: many; v_call: TRBV20-1; d_call: NA; cdr3_nt: TGCAGTGCTAGAGGGGGAGCAACTAATGAAAAACTGTTTTTT; cdr3_aa: CSARGGATNEKLFF
j_call: TRBJ2-1; clone_size: many; v_call: TRBV6-6; d_call: NA; cdr3_nt: TGTGCCAGCGCTCCAGATTTCCAGAGTTACAATGAGCAGTTCTTC; cdr3_aa: CASAPDFQSYNEQFF
j_call: TRBJ2-5; clone_size: many; v_call: TRBV7-9; d_call: TRBD1; cdr3_nt: TGTGCCAGCAGCTTTAGGGGACAGCTCCAAGAGACCCAGTACTTC; cdr3_aa: CASSFRGQLQETQYF
j_call: TRBJ2-5; clone_size: many; v_call: TRBV5-5; d_call: TRBD2; cdr3_nt: TGTGCCAGCACCTGGGGGGGGGAGACCCAGTACTTC; cdr3_aa: CASTWGGETQYF
j_call: TRBJ1-2; clone_size: many; v_call: TRBV12-3/TRBV12-4; d_call: NA; cdr3_nt: TGTGCCAGCAGTTTACCTTTCCAGAGAGGGGACGGCTACACCTTC; cdr3_aa: CASSLPFQRGDGYTF
j_call: TRBJ2-1; clone_size: many; v_call: TRBV5-1; d_call: TRBD2; cdr3_nt: TGCGCCAGCAGCTTGGTTACTAGCGGGAGGTACCCTAATGAGCAGTTCTTC; cdr3_aa: CASSLVTSGRYPNEQFF
j_call: TRBJ1-2; clone_size: many; v_call: TRBV20-1; d_call: NA; cdr3_nt: TGCAGTGCTAGAGATATCGCAGACGCTCCCTATGGCTACACCTTC; cdr3_aa: CSARDIADAPYGYTF
j_call: TRBJ2-5; clone_size: NA; v_call: TRBV7-8; d_call: NA; cdr3_nt: TGTGCCAGCAGTTATAACAGGGCCCAAGAGACCCAGTACTTC; cdr3_aa: CASSYNRAQETQYF
j_call: TRBJ2-2; clone_size: NA; v_call: TRBV20-1; d_call: NA; cdr3_nt: TGCAGTGCTAGACCCCTAGGCCGCCTCACCGGGGAGCTGTTTTTT; cdr3_aa: CSARPLGRLTGELFF
j_call: TRBJ1-4; clone_size: many; v_call: TRBV3-1; d_call: NA; cdr3_nt: TGTGCCAGCAGCCAAGAACGGGACAATACGGGGCGAAAACTGTTTTTT; cdr3_aa: CASSQERDNTGRKLFF
j_call: TRBJ1-1; clone_size: many; v_call: TRBV4-3; d_call: NA; cdr3_nt: TGCGCCAGCAGCCAATTCATAACCTCCGGGGGCACTGAAGCTTTCTTT; cdr3_aa: CASSQFITSGGTEAFF
j_call: TRBJ2-5; clone_size: many; v_call: TRBV7-2; d_call: NA; cdr3_nt: TGTGCCAGCAGCTTACAGGCCCGAGAGACCCAGTACTTC; cdr3_aa: CASSLQARETQYF
j_call: TRBJ2-3; clone_size: many; v_call: TRBV20-1; d_call: NA; cdr3_nt: TGCAGTGCTAGAGCCGACAGCACAGATACGCAGTATTTT; cdr3_aa: CSARADSTDTQYF
j_call: TRBJ2-5; clone_size: few; v_call: TRBV20-1; d_call: TRBD1; cdr3_nt: TGCAGTGCTAAGTCACAGGGGAGTAAGACCCAGTACTTC; cdr3_aa: CSAKSQGSKTQYF
j_call: TRBJ2-7; clone_size: many; v_call: TRBV29-1; d_call: TRBD2; cdr3_nt: TGCAGTGGTGGGAGGGGAGAGGGCTACGAGCAGTACTTC; cdr3_aa: CSGGRGEGYEQYF
j_call: TRBJ1-2; clone_size: many; v_call: TRBV5-6; d_call: TRBD1; cdr3_nt: TGTGCCAGCACGAGACAGGGGAACTATGGCTACACCTTC; cdr3_aa: CASTRQGNYGYTF
j_call: TRBJ2-1; clone_size: NA; v_call: TRBV20-1; d_call: NA; cdr3_nt: TGCAGTGCTAGAGACTCGACCAGTGGACCACACAATGAGCAGTTCTTC; cdr3_aa: CSARDSTSGPHNEQFF
j_call: TRBJ1-5; clone_size: many; v_call: TRBV27; d_call: TRBD1; cdr3_nt: TGTGCCAGCAGTTTAGGGCAGGGGGCGATTACAGGCAATCAGCCCCAGCATTTT; cdr3_aa: CASSLGQGAITGNQPQHF
j_call: TRBJ2-7; clone_size: many; v_call: TRBV29-1; d_call: NA; cdr3_nt: TGCAGCGTTGGGACAGTCTACGAGCAGTACTTC; cdr3_aa: CSVGTVYEQYF
j_call: TRBJ2-1; clone_size: many; v_call: TRBV4-3; d_call: NA; cdr3_nt: TGCGCCAGCAGCCAAGATCGGGAAAGGTATGAGCAGTTCTTC; cdr3_aa: CASSQDRERYEQFF
j_call: TRBJ1-5; clone_size: many; v_call: TRBV5-5; d_call: TRBD1; cdr3_nt: TGTGCCAGCAGCTTGAATCCAGGGGGCTTGAGCAATCAGCCCCAGCATTTT; cdr3_aa: CASSLNPGGLSNQPQHF
j_call: TRBJ1-5; clone_size: many; v_call: TRBV20-1; d_call: NA; cdr3_nt: TGCAGTGCTAGAGATACGGGTCGCCTAAATCAGCCCCAGCATTTT; cdr3_aa: CSARDTGRLNQPQHF
j_call: TRBJ2-1; clone_size: many; v_call: TRBV12-3/TRBV12-4; d_call: TRBD2; cdr3_nt: TGTGCCAGCAGTCCCTCGGGCGGGAGGGCCTACAATGAGCAGTTCTTC; cdr3_aa: CASSPSGGRAYNEQFF
j_call: TRBJ1-5; clone_size: few; v_call: TRBV6-1; d_call: NA; cdr3_nt: TGTGCCAGCACAGGGGACAGCAATCAGCCCCAGCATTTT; cdr3_aa: CASTGDSNQPQHF
j_call: TRBJ2-2; clone_size: many; v_call: TRBV5-1; d_call: NA; cdr3_nt: TGCGCCAGCAGCTTGGAAACACTGACCGGGGAGCTGTTTTTT; cdr3_aa: CASSLETLTGELFF
j_call: TRBJ2-1; clone_size: many; v_call: TRBV5-1; d_call: TRBD2; cdr3_nt: TGCGCCAGCATAGAAGTAGCGGGAGGGCTAGGCGAGCAGTTCTTC; cdr3_aa: CASIEVAGGLGEQFF
j_call: TRBJ2-3; clone_size: many; v_call: TRBV7-2; d_call: TRBD1; cdr3_nt: TGTGCCAGCAGCTCTCAACAGGGGAACACAGATACGCAGTATTTT; cdr3_aa: CASSSQQGNTDTQYF
j_call: TRBJ1-6; clone_size: many; v_call: TRBV7-9; d_call: TRBD1; cdr3_nt: TGTGCCAGCAGCTTAGCGGGACAGTATAATTCACCCCTCCACTTT; cdr3_aa: CASSLAGQYNSPLHF
j_call: TRBJ1-4; clone_size: many; v_call: TRBV20-1; d_call: NA; cdr3_nt: TGCAGTGCCCCCGGGACTGTTGATGAAAAACTGTTTTTT; cdr3_aa: CSAPGTVDEKLFF
j_call: TRBJ2-1; clone_size: many; v_call: TRBV29-1; d_call: NA; cdr3_nt: TGCAGCGTTGTCTTGAATGACTACAATGAGCAGTTCTTC; cdr3_aa: CSVVLNDYNEQFF
j_call: TRBJ1-4; clone_size: many; v_call: TRBV20-1; d_call: NA; cdr3_nt: TGCAGTGCTCTCACCGGGGGCCCCGGCGCTAATGAAAAACTGTTTTTT; cdr3_aa: CSALTGGPGANEKLFF
j_call: TRBJ1-2; clone_size: many; v_call: TRBV20-1; d_call: TRBD1; cdr3_nt: TGCAGTGCTCGTACAGGGGTTGAGGGCTACACCTTC; cdr3_aa: CSARTGVEGYTF
j_call: TRBJ2-6; clone_size: many; v_call: TRBV6-5; d_call: NA; cdr3_nt: TGTGCCATAGCCCGGGCTGGGGCCAACGTCCTGACTTTC; cdr3_aa: CAIARAGANVLTF
j_call: TRBJ2-1; clone_size: many; v_call: TRBV6-4; d_call: NA; cdr3_nt: TGTGCCAGCAGTGACTCGGCAATAGCGGAGGCAAGCTCCTACAATGAGCAGTTCTTC; cdr3_aa: CASSDSAIAEASSYNEQFF
j_call: TRBJ2-5; clone_size: many; v_call: TRBV10-3; d_call: NA; cdr3_nt: TGTGCCATCAGCGAAAAAGAGACCCAGTACTTC; cdr3_aa: CAISEKETQYF
j_call: TRBJ2-2; clone_size: few; v_call: TRBV20-1; d_call: TRBD1; cdr3_nt: TGCAGTGCTAGGACTGGAGAGGGGGCTAACGGGGAGCTGTTTTTT; cdr3_aa: CSARTGEGANGELFF
j_call: TRBJ2-1; clone_size: many; v_call: TRBV7-2; d_call: TRBD2; cdr3_nt: TGTGCCAGCAGCTTAGCCTTAGCGGGAGGGCTCCCTGAGCAGTTCTTC; cdr3_aa: CASSLALAGGLPEQFF
j_call: TRBJ2-2; clone_size: many; v_call: TRBV7-6; d_call: NA; cdr3_nt: TGTGCCAGCAGGGACGTCGGAGAAGCCGGGGAGCTGTTTTTT; cdr3_aa: CASRDVGEAGELFF
j_call: TRBJ2-1; clone_size: many; v_call: TRBV4-3; d_call: TRBD2; cdr3_nt: TGCGCCAGCAGCGTCGTGCGGGGGGCTCTATATGAGCAGTTCTTC; cdr3_aa: CASSVVRGALYEQFF
j_call: TRBJ1-4; clone_size: many; v_call: TRBV7-9; d_call: NA; cdr3_nt: TGTGCCAGCAGCTTAGATGGGGGGACTAATGAAAAACTGTTTTTT; cdr3_aa: CASSLDGGTNEKLFF